This TCR beta chain came from a study of glioma-infiltrating T cells after dendritic cell vaccination. Germline trimming cut 0 bases from V and 2 bases from J; bases unmatched to any gene: 3. In germline, CDR1 is SGHRS, CDR2 YFSETQ. The CDR3 length is 17 residues. This sample's time point: after dendritic cell vaccination, including at tumor progression/relapse. Sequencing used immunoSEQ multiplex PCR; TCRdb keeps in-frame clones, though not all of them. The table shows 85,000 or so clones, with 85% occurring only once. Source: blood, taken after dendritic cell vaccination. This TCR came from a human donor with glioblastoma. V is TRBV5-1 and J is TRBJ2-5; TRBD2 agrees at 14 bases. The CDR3 DNA is TGCGCCAGCAGCTTGGGACTAGCGGGGGGGATTCAAGAGACCCAGTACTTC. The encoded protein is CASSLGLAGGIQETQYF.